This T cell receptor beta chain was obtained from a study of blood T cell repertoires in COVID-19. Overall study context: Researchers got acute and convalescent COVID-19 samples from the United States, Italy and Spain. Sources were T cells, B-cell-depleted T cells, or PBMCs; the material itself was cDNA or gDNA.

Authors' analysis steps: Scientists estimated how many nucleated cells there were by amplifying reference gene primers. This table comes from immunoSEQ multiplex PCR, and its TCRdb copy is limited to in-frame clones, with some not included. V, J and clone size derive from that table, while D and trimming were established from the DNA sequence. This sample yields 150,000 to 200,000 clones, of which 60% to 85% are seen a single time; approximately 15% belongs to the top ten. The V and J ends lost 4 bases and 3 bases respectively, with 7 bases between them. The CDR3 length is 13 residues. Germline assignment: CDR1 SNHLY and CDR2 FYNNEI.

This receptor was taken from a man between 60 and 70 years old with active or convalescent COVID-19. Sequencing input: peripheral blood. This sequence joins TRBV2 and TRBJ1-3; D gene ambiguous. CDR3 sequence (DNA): TGTGCCAGCAGTGCCTTTCTTGGAAACACCATATATTTT. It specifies CASSAFLGNTIYF.